This entry concerns a single T cell receptor beta chain. This sequence is one base from a far larger clone and is likely a read error. The sample belongs to a study of regulatory T cells in long-lasting Graves disease. The V segment lost 6 bases and the J segment 7 bases; nucleotides outside the gene matches: 10. This CDR3 region has 14 residues. Germline V CDR1 and CDR2: SNHLY, FYNNEI. Documented time point: newly diagnosed GD, antithyroid drugs for less than 3 months. RNA extracted from PBMCs served as the sequencing template. With iRepertoire HTBI primers and Arm-PCR of CDR3 regions, TCR beta libraries were built. TCRdb recomputed calls from the multiplex PCR reads with MiXCR, one row per CDR3 protein. The top ten clones hold more than 20% of a sample with a few hundred thousand distinct CDR3 sequences, about 17% of them seen once.

The chain uses TRBV2 and TRBJ2-7, with 9 bases fitting TRBD2. The starting material was peripheral blood mononuclear cells (PBMCs), obtained at new diagnosis, from a patient treated with antithyroid drugs. The source of this sequence is a female donor with Graves disease. The CDR3 bases are TGTGCCAGCAGGTCTAGCGGGACGGTATATGAGCAGTACTTC. This gives the protein CASRSSGTVYEQYF.